The rows below give T cell receptor beta chains drawn from one sample of a study of blood T cell repertoires in COVID-19. The protocol was immunoSEQ multiplex PCR, while the TCRdb copy is restricted to in-frame clones and leaves out a portion. The sample records around 220,000 clones, under 95% being singletons. The material sequenced was PBMCs or T cells enriched from blood (not recorded which). Receptors were obtained from a woman aged 18-29 years who had recovered from COVID-19. The CDR3 runs from the conserved cysteine through the conserved F or W. The D gene is left open where the match is weak. Clone size is shown for a subset of rows, as once, few, many or a class of expanded clone.

>TRBV5-1|TRBJ2-5|NA|NA|13
TGCGCCAGCAGCTTCTTGGAGGTGGAGACCCAGTACTTC
CASSFLEVETQYF
>TRBV19|TRBJ1-2|NA|few|13
TGTGCCAGTAGTACCAGCGTTTCCTATGGCTACACCTTC
CASSTSVSYGYTF
>TRBV19|TRBJ2-4|NA|NA|12
TGTGCCAGTAGAAGCGGTCGAAACATTCAGTACTTC
CASRSGRNIQYF
>TRBV10-2|TRBJ1-4|NA|NA|14
TGCGCCAGCAGAGGGGCGGACCGTAATGAAAAACTGTTTTTT
CASRGADRNEKLFF
>TRBV5-5|TRBJ1-6|NA|NA|15
TGTGCCAGCAGCCCCACCGGTAACGGGGATTCACCCCTCCACTTT
CASSPTGNGDSPLHF
>TRBV7-2|TRBJ1-5|NA|NA|14
TGTGCCAGCAGCTTATCCAGGGTGGATCAGCCCCAGCATTTT
CASSLSRVDQPQHF
>TRBV3-1/TRBV3-2|TRBJ1-1|NA|NA|14
TGTGCCAGCAGCCAAGCTGGCGGGAACACTGAAGCTTTCTTT
CASSQAGGNTEAFF
>TRBV7-9|TRBJ1-2|NA|NA|15
TGTGCCAGCGTCCCCGGGTCCCGGGTAGACTATGGCTACACCTTC
CASVPGSRVDYGYTF
>TRBV2|TRBJ1-2|NA|NA|14
TGTGCCAGCATAATCGACAGATATAACTATGGCTACACCTTC
CASIIDRYNYGYTF
>TRBV5-4|TRBJ2-5|NA|NA|12
TGTGCCAGCAGCTTGCCTCCAGAGGCCCAGTACTTC
CASSLPPEAQYF
>TRBV27|TRBJ2-5|NA|NA|15
TGTGCCAGCAGTCCCGTGTCCGGGGTGGTGGAGACCCAGTACTTC
CASSPVSGVVETQYF
>TRBV5-1|TRBJ1-1|TRBD1|NA|16
TGCGCCAGCGGGCCCACAGGGGGCGCGGAGAACACTGAAGCTTTCTTT
CASGPTGGAENTEAFF
>TRBV24-1|TRBJ2-1|TRBD2|NA|16
TGTGCCACCAGTGACAAGAGACTAGCGGGCAACAATGAGCAGTTCTTC
CATSDKRLAGNNEQFF
>TRBV19|TRBJ2-3|NA|NA|15
TGTGCCAGTAGTATAGATCTCCGGGGCACAGATACGCAGTATTTT
CASSIDLRGTDTQYF
>TRBV14|TRBJ1-1|NA|NA|15
TGTGCCAGCAGCCATTCCCGGAGGGGATTTACTGAAGCTTTCTTT
CASSHSRRGFTEAFF
>TRBV18|TRBJ1-1|NA|once|12
TGTGCCAGCTCACCACTCTACACTGAAGCTTTCTTT
CASSPLYTEAFF
>TRBV5-1|TRBJ2-2|NA|once|16
TGCGCCAGCAGCGAGCGAGGGGGGGCCTCCACCGGGGAGCTGTTTTTT
CASSERGGASTGELFF
>TRBV9|TRBJ2-1|TRBD2|NA|14
TGTGCCAGCAGCCCCGGACTAGTATACAATGAGCAGTTCTTC
CASSPGLVYNEQFF
>TRBV2|TRBJ2-3|NA|many|12
TGTGCCAGCAGTGACAGGGCAGATACGCAGTATTTT
CASSDRADTQYF
>TRBV11-3|TRBJ2-7|NA|NA|15
TGTGCCAGCAGCCCAGCCCCGGGGGGCCGGTACGAGCAGTACTTC
CASSPAPGGRYEQYF
>TRBV2|TRBJ1-2|TRBD1|NA|11
TGTGCCAGCACCAGGGGGGATGGCTACACCTTC
CASTRGDGYTF
>TRBV27|TRBJ2-7|NA|NA|19
TGTGCCAGCAGTTTAATGACCCCCGTACGAAGCGGCAAGGGATACGAGCAGTACTTC
CASSLMTPVRSGKGYEQYF
>TRBV7-9|TRBJ2-3|TRBD2|NA|15
TGTGCCAGCAGCTTAGGACTAGCGGCGACAGATACGCAGTATTTT
CASSLGLAATDTQYF
>TRBV2|TRBJ1-5|NA|NA|11
TGTGCCAGCTCGGGGGGTCAGCCCCAGCATTTT
CASSGGQPQHF
>TRBV5-4|TRBJ1-1|TRBD1|NA|15
TGTGCCAGCAGCTTGGCCTACAGGGGGAGGGCTGAAGCTTTCTTT
CASSLAYRGRAEAFF
>TRBV19|TRBJ2-1|TRBD2|NA|15
TGTGCCAGTAGTAAGATGGGGGGGTCCTACAATGAGCAGTTCTTC
CASSKMGGSYNEQFF
>TRBV19|TRBJ2-5|TRBD2|NA|15
TGTGCCAGTAGTAAGACTAGCGGGTACCAAGAGACCCAGTACTTC
CASSKTSGYQETQYF
>TRBV5-1|TRBJ1-2|TRBD1|NA|13
TGCGCCAGCAGCCCGGCCGGGACAGGGAGCTACACCTTC
CASSPAGTGSYTF